The 8 T cell receptor beta chains presented below share a single source sample, sequenced in a study of regulatory T cells in long-lasting Graves disease. Time point in this sample: newly diagnosed GD, antithyroid drugs for less than 3 months. Extracted PBMC RNA gave rise to the TCR library. Arm-PCR of CDR3 regions with iRepertoire HTBI primers generated TCR beta libraries. TCRdb fed the multiplex PCR reads into MiXCR, producing one record per CDR3 protein. The sample holds about 540,000 distinct CDR3 sequences; around an eighth are singletons and the top ten take over 7.5%. This same sample was also part of a study on T cells in Graves' hyperthyroidism and ophthalmopathy.

Sequencing was performed on peripheral blood mononuclear cells (PBMCs), taken at new diagnosis, from a patient treated with antithyroid drugs. These receptors were taken from a man aged 25-40 years with Graves disease.

A remark on this clonotype: A far larger clone is a single base away, which makes a read error likely. The chain links TRBV12-3 or TRBV12-4 to TRBJ2-7; D is unclear. CDR3 size: 13 residues. The CDR3 region is CASRLGISYEQYF. Here the CDR3 DNA reads TGTGCCAGCAGATTAGGAATCTCCTACGAGCAGTACTTC.

This clonotype was counted ten times or more. The rearrangement uses TRBV20-1 and TRBJ1-2; D perhaps matches TRBD1 (6 bases). The CDR3 loop spans 13 amino acids. CDR1 and CDR2 (germline): DFQATT, SNEGSKA (reference sequence). Trimming shortened V by 6 bases and J by 8 bases, and 19 bases separated the two germline ends. The CDR3 is CSAPDRLAWGYTF. CDR3 nucleotide sequence: TGCAGTGCCCCCGACAGGCTGGCGTGGGGCTACACCTTC.

The CDR3 here is CAWSVPWMAGVWGQPQHF. The DNA for the CDR3 is TGTGCCTGGAGTGTACCCTGGATGGCAGGGGTTTGGGGTCAGCCCCAGCATTTT. V is TRBV30 and J is TRBJ1-5; a weak D match, TRBD1 (6 bases). V shed 0 bases and J shed 6 bases, with 24 bases lying between them. Germline V gene data show CDR1 as GTSNPN and CDR2 as SVGIG (reference sequence). The CDR3 has 18 residues.

This clonotype was seen at least ten times. V usage is TRBV9 and J usage is TRBJ2-7; D gene ambiguous. Trimming took off 0 bases at V and 1 base at J, with 14 bases between the two ends. CDR3 size: 16 residues. CDR1 and CDR2 from the germline V gene are SGDLS and YYNGEE. CDR3 DNA: TGTGCCAGCAGCGTAGAGTCGGATTCCGAGTCCTACGAGCAGTACTTC. Encoded protein: CASSVESDSESYEQYF.

This clonotype was observed many times. J is TRBJ2-3 and V is TRBV9; D is undetermined. V lost 3 bases and J lost 6, with 14 bases in between. The CDR3 consists of 14 residues. CDR1 and CDR2 (germline): SGDLS, YYNGEE. The CDR3 reads CASSGGADADTQYF. The CDR3 DNA sequence: TGTGCCAGCAGCGGCGGTGCGGATGCGGATACGCAGTATTTT.

In this sample, this clonotype turned up many times. This rearrangement joins TRBV27 to TRBJ2-3, with 13 bases matching TRBD2. The germline gives CDR1 MNHEY, CDR2 SMNVEV (reference sequence). J gave up 7 bases and V 6 bases, and 4 bases lay outside the gene matches. This CDR3 is built from 14 residues. The CDR3 DNA is TGTGCCAGCAGGACTAGCGGGAGGATGTATACGCAGTATTTT. This codes for CASRTSGRMYTQYF.

The chain couples TRBV7-9 to TRBJ1-2; D is undetermined. CDR3 length equals 13 residues. The germline V and J ends were trimmed by 10 bases and 5 bases, with 17 bases remaining between them. Germline CDR1 is SEHNR and CDR2 is FQNEAQ (reference sequence). CDR3 nucleotides: TGTGCCACACCGCATGAGGTCTCGTATGGCTACACCTTC. Its protein product is CATPHEVSYGYTF.

This clonotype was picked up a small number of times. CDR3 residues: CSARDLDREDSYNSPLHF. CDR3 nucleotides: TGCAGTGCTAGAGATCTGGACAGGGAGGACTCCTATAATTCACCCCTCCACTTT. The J gene is TRBJ1-6, the V gene TRBV20-1; 8 positions match TRBD1. The V gene's germline CDR1 is DFQATT and CDR2 SNEGSKA (reference sequence). The CDR3 extends over 18 amino acids. Trimming took 0 bases from V and 0 from J; bases not matched to a gene: 7.